This TCR beta chain emerged from a study of OX40 agonist ivuxolimab in advanced cancers. Overall study context: Treatment received earlier with anti-PD-1, anti-PD-L1 or anti-CTLA-4 agents was allowed, and under 50% had some.

CDR1 SGHTA and CDR2 FQGNSA come from the germline V gene. Trimming removed 4 bases from V and 8 bases from J; junction bases left unmatched: 13. The CDR3 is 16 residues long. The method was immunoSEQ multiplex PCR; TCRdb's version includes in-frame clones alone and lacks a portion of them. The sample has roughly 23,000 clones; 60% to 85% are singletons. The source was CD4+ or CD8+ T cells sorted from blood, collected in a trial of the OX40 agonist ivuxolimab. The rearrangement links TRBV7-2 to TRBJ2-1, with TRBD2 identical over 8 bases. The source is an adult with an advanced solid tumor such as melanoma, head and neck, liver or kidney cancer. CDR3 loop: CASSSGLAGGTDEQFF. CDR3 DNA: TGTGCCAGCAGCTCAGGGTTGGCGGGGGGTACCGATGAGCAGTTCTTC.